This T cell receptor beta chain was captured by sequencing in a study of cytomegalovirus exposure and HLA in healthy donors. For the study at large: The 120 validation repertoires used the same platform as the 550 to 700 first-cohort repertoires (as reported by a later analysis). Study results and caveats: Most observed TCR sequences were rare, whereas some public TCRs were detected in many donors. Some TCR beta chains (164 of them) were listed as cytomegalovirus-associated.

Here immunoSEQ multiplex PCR was the method, and the copy in TCRdb shows in-frame clones only, minus some. The sample yields approximately 200,000 clones, 75% to 95% seen once. Germline V gene lookup returns CDR1 SNHLY and CDR2 FYNNEI. Trimming removed 6 bases from V and 1 base from J; junction bases left unmatched: 3. This CDR3 has 14 residues. Comments on this clone: What it binds is unknown.

Source material: PBMCs. The J gene is TRBJ2-1, the V gene TRBV2, with 7 bases that match TRBD2. This sequence was found in a woman between 18 and 29 years old in good health and CMV-seronegative. The CDR3 coding sequence is TGTGCCAGCAGCCTGGGAGGGTCCTACAATGAGCAGTTCTTC. It encodes CASSLGGSYNEQFF. The variable domain in full, completed from reference TRBV2 and TRBJ2-1, reads EPEVTQTPSHQVTQMGQEVILRCVPISNHLYFYWYRQILGQKVEFLVSFYNNEISEKSEIFDDQFSVERPDGSNFTLKIRSTKLEDSAMYFCASSLGGSYNEQFFGPGTRLTVL.